The rows below give T cell receptor beta chains drawn from one sample of a study of sequential checkpoint blockade in melanoma. Sequenced by immunoSEQ multiplex PCR; TCRdb stores in-frame clones only, minus some. In the table there are 10,000 to 15,000 clones, 20% to 25% of which are singletons. The specimen comprised tumor tissue (inferred from file names), sampled from a patient given nivolumab and ipilimumab in sequence. Receptors originate from a human donor with melanoma. The CDR3 runs from the conserved cysteine through the conserved F or W. A D gene is named only where the DNA matches it firmly. Size is stated for part of the rows, as once, few or many counts, or as a class when the clone is expanded.

j_gene: TRBJ1-1; d_gene: NA; v_gene: TRBV30; abundance: few; CDR3nt: TGTGCCTGGAGTGTGGGCGGTGAAGCTTTCTTT; CDR3aa: CAWSVGGEAFF
j_gene: TRBJ1-2; d_gene: NA; v_gene: TRBV7-6; abundance: NA; CDR3nt: TGTGCCAGCAGCATCGGGGGGTTGGGGTATGGCTACACCTTC; CDR3aa: CASSIGGLGYGYTF
j_gene: TRBJ2-5; d_gene: NA; v_gene: TRBV11-3; abundance: NA; CDR3nt: TGTGCCAGCAGCTTGGGGGGAGGACAAGAGACCCAGTACTTC; CDR3aa: CASSLGGGQETQYF
j_gene: TRBJ2-1; d_gene: TRBD2; v_gene: TRBV6-8; abundance: few; CDR3nt: TGTGCCAGCAGTCCACGGACTAGCGGGCATGAGCAGTTCTTC; CDR3aa: CASSPRTSGHEQFF
j_gene: TRBJ1-5; d_gene: NA; v_gene: TRBV11-3; abundance: many; CDR3nt: TGTGCCAGCAGCCCGGTTGGTCGACAGCGCAATCAGCCCCAGCATTTT; CDR3aa: CASSPVGRQRNQPQHF
j_gene: TRBJ1-5; d_gene: NA; v_gene: TRBV19; abundance: few; CDR3nt: TGTGCCAGTAGTATGCAGGGGCCGGGTCAGCCCCAGCATTTT; CDR3aa: CASSMQGPGQPQHF
j_gene: TRBJ2-2; d_gene: TRBD2; v_gene: TRBV11-3; abundance: NA; CDR3nt: TGTGCCAGCAGCTCCAGCGGGGGGGCCACCGGGGAGCTGTTTTTT; CDR3aa: CASSSSGGATGELFF
j_gene: TRBJ1-1; d_gene: TRBD1; v_gene: TRBV11-3; abundance: NA; CDR3nt: TGTGCCAGCAGCGTACAGGGGCCATTCACTGAAGCTTTCTTT; CDR3aa: CASSVQGPFTEAFF
j_gene: TRBJ2-1; d_gene: TRBD2; v_gene: TRBV11-3; abundance: NA; CDR3nt: TGTGCCAGCAGTTATTCCGGGACTAGGATCAGTGAGCAGTTCTTC; CDR3aa: CASSYSGTRISEQFF
j_gene: TRBJ1-2; d_gene: NA; v_gene: TRBV29-1; abundance: medium-sized; CDR3nt: TGCAGCGCTCCGGACAGTCCGGGCTATGGCTACACCTTC; CDR3aa: CSAPDSPGYGYTF
j_gene: TRBJ2-2; d_gene: NA; v_gene: TRBV9; abundance: many; CDR3nt: TGTGCCAGCAGCGCACAGGGAGTAGGCACCGGGGAGCTGTTTTTT; CDR3aa: CASSAQGVGTGELFF
j_gene: TRBJ1-2; d_gene: NA; v_gene: TRBV4-1; abundance: few; CDR3nt: TGCGCCAGCAGCCAAGCCGTCAATCCAGGCAACGGGGCCGATGGCTACACCTTC; CDR3aa: CASSQAVNPGNGADGYTF
j_gene: TRBJ1-2; d_gene: TRBD1; v_gene: TRBV15; abundance: few; CDR3nt: TGTGCCACCAGCAGCGTAGGTGTTTGGGACAGGGAGGACGGTGGCTACACCTTC; CDR3aa: CATSSVGVWDREDGGYTF
j_gene: TRBJ1-1; d_gene: NA; v_gene: TRBV11-3; abundance: few; CDR3nt: TGTGCCAGCAGCCGAACGGGGATGAACACTGAAGCTTTCTTT; CDR3aa: CASSRTGMNTEAFF
j_gene: TRBJ2-2; d_gene: NA; v_gene: TRBV6-8; abundance: NA; CDR3nt: TGTGCCAGCAGTTACCCCACCGGGGAGCTGTTTTTT; CDR3aa: CASSYPTGELFF
j_gene: TRBJ1-1; d_gene: NA; v_gene: TRBV28; abundance: NA; CDR3nt: TGTGCCAGCAGTTTTTCCTCACAACTGAACACTGAAGCTTTCTTT; CDR3aa: CASSFSSQLNTEAFF
j_gene: TRBJ1-2; d_gene: TRBD1; v_gene: TRBV18; abundance: NA; CDR3nt: TGTGCCAGCTCACCGGACAGGTTGGATAGCTACACCTTC; CDR3aa: CASSPDRLDSYTF
j_gene: TRBJ1-3; d_gene: NA; v_gene: TRBV29-1; abundance: NA; CDR3nt: TGCAGCGTTGCGACAGGATCTGGAAACACCATATATTTT; CDR3aa: CSVATGSGNTIYF
j_gene: TRBJ2-1; d_gene: NA; v_gene: TRBV5-1; abundance: NA; CDR3nt: TGCGCCAGCAACCCATCGGGGACGATCAACTCCTACAATGAGCAGTTCTTC; CDR3aa: CASNPSGTINSYNEQFF
j_gene: TRBJ1-5; d_gene: TRBD1; v_gene: TRBV2; abundance: few; CDR3nt: TGTGCCAGCAGTGAAGCGCTTCCGGGGACAGGCCTCAATCAGCCCCAGCATTTT; CDR3aa: CASSEALPGTGLNQPQHF
j_gene: TRBJ1-1; d_gene: TRBD1; v_gene: TRBV28; abundance: few; CDR3nt: TGTGCCAGCAGTTCGGGTCGGTTCACTGGGACAGGGCTTGGGGAAGCTTTCTTT; CDR3aa: CASSSGRFTGTGLGEAFF
j_gene: TRBJ1-1; d_gene: NA; v_gene: TRBV25-1; abundance: NA; CDR3nt: TGTGCCAGCAGTGAATACGACAGAACTGAAGCTTTCTTT; CDR3aa: CASSEYDRTEAFF
j_gene: TRBJ2-3; d_gene: NA; v_gene: TRBV9; abundance: few; CDR3nt: TGTGCCAGCAGCGCTGGAGTCCGCCTAGCGTTTGGAGATACGCAGTATTTT; CDR3aa: CASSAGVRLAFGDTQYF
j_gene: TRBJ1-1; d_gene: TRBD1; v_gene: TRBV7-8; abundance: many; CDR3nt: TGTGCCAGCAGTAGGCTAGGGGGCGCTGAAGCTTTCTTT; CDR3aa: CASSRLGGAEAFF
j_gene: TRBJ1-5; d_gene: NA; v_gene: TRBV11-3; abundance: NA; CDR3nt: TGTGCCAGCAACTCTAACTCGGGAGGAGGGTTGGATCAGCCCCAGCATTTT; CDR3aa: CASNSNSGGGLDQPQHF
j_gene: TRBJ1-6; d_gene: NA; v_gene: TRBV6-8; abundance: NA; CDR3nt: TGTGCCACCGCGGGCTCTCGCTCCTATAATTCACCCCTCCACTTT; CDR3aa: CATAGSRSYNSPLHF
j_gene: TRBJ1-1; d_gene: TRBD1; v_gene: TRBV29-1; abundance: NA; CDR3nt: TGCAGCGCCCAACACCGGGACAGGGAGGGCACTGAAGCTTTCTTT; CDR3aa: CSAQHRDREGTEAFF
j_gene: TRBJ2-6; d_gene: TRBD1; v_gene: TRBV6-8; abundance: medium-sized; CDR3nt: TGTGCCAGCAGCACCGGGACAGTCTCTGGGGCCAACGTCCTGACTTTC; CDR3aa: CASSTGTVSGANVLTF
j_gene: TRBJ2-2; d_gene: TRBD2; v_gene: TRBV4-1; abundance: many; CDR3nt: TGCGCCAGCAGCCCAACTAGCGTCTTCGGGGAGCTGTTTTTT; CDR3aa: CASSPTSVFGELFF
j_gene: TRBJ2-2; d_gene: NA; v_gene: TRBV6-4; abundance: few; CDR3nt: TGTGCCATCATGGACACCGGGGAGCTGTTTTTT; CDR3aa: CAIMDTGELFF
j_gene: TRBJ1-5; d_gene: NA; v_gene: TRBV10-1; abundance: once; CDR3nt: TGCGCCAGCAGTCCCGCGTTTAATCAGCCCCAGCATTTT; CDR3aa: CASSPAFNQPQHF
j_gene: TRBJ2-5; d_gene: NA; v_gene: TRBV7-4; abundance: few; CDR3nt: TGTGCCAGCAGCTTAGTGCAGCAAGAGACCCAGTACTTC; CDR3aa: CASSLVQQETQYF
j_gene: TRBJ1-2; d_gene: NA; v_gene: TRBV11-3; abundance: few; CDR3nt: TGTGCCAGCAGCTTGGGGGGGTTTAGGATCCCTGGCTACACCTTC; CDR3aa: CASSLGGFRIPGYTF
j_gene: TRBJ2-3; d_gene: TRBD1; v_gene: TRBV6-8; abundance: NA; CDR3nt: TGTGCCAGCAGTGACCCAGGGGGTAGGACAGATACGCAGTATTTT; CDR3aa: CASSDPGGRTDTQYF
j_gene: TRBJ2-2; d_gene: NA; v_gene: TRBV10-3; abundance: NA; CDR3nt: TGTGCCATCAGTGAGTCGAGAGGGACCACCGGGGAGCTGTTTTTT; CDR3aa: CAISESRGTTGELFF
j_gene: TRBJ1-5; d_gene: NA; v_gene: TRBV5-1; abundance: NA; CDR3nt: TGCGCCAGCAGCTTGCTGACAGGCTACTTGGTTTATAGCAATCAGCCCCAGCATTTT; CDR3aa: CASSLLTGYLVYSNQPQHF
j_gene: TRBJ2-3; d_gene: TRBD1; v_gene: TRBV18; abundance: NA; CDR3nt: TGTGCCAGCTCAGTTCGACAGGGAATTTCAGATACGCAGTATTTT; CDR3aa: CASSVRQGISDTQYF
j_gene: TRBJ2-1; d_gene: TRBD2; v_gene: TRBV11-3; abundance: few; CDR3nt: TGTGCCAGCAGCCCATACGGCGGGGGGGCCTCCTACAATGAGCAGTTCTTC; CDR3aa: CASSPYGGGASYNEQFF
j_gene: TRBJ1-1; d_gene: NA; v_gene: TRBV15; abundance: NA; CDR3nt: TGTGCCACCAGCAGAGCGGGTTTGAACACTGAAGCTTTCTTT; CDR3aa: CATSRAGLNTEAFF
j_gene: TRBJ2-5; d_gene: NA; v_gene: TRBV15; abundance: NA; CDR3nt: TGTGCCACCCTCCCAGGGTCCCAGGGCTTTTCTGGAGAGACCCAGTACTTC; CDR3aa: CATLPGSQGFSGETQYF
j_gene: TRBJ1-4; d_gene: NA; v_gene: TRBV11-3; abundance: few; CDR3nt: TGTGCCAGCAGCCGTAGGGACACGTCGAATGAAAAACTGTTTTTT; CDR3aa: CASSRRDTSNEKLFF
j_gene: TRBJ1-2; d_gene: NA; v_gene: TRBV11-3; abundance: many; CDR3nt: TGTGCCAGCAGCTTAGAGGGAACAGGCGAACTCTATGGCTACACCTTC; CDR3aa: CASSLEGTGELYGYTF
j_gene: TRBJ2-3; d_gene: TRBD1; v_gene: TRBV6-8; abundance: few; CDR3nt: TGTGCCAGCAGCTCCCCCCCCGGACAGGGCAGCACAGATACGCAGTATTTT; CDR3aa: CASSSPPGQGSTDTQYF
j_gene: TRBJ2-2; d_gene: NA; v_gene: TRBV1; abundance: NA; CDR3nt: TGCGCCAGCAGCCTCGCAGGGAATCCGATCGGGGAGCTGTTTTTT; CDR3aa: CASSLAGNPIGELFF
j_gene: TRBJ1-2; d_gene: TRBD1; v_gene: TRBV11-3; abundance: many; CDR3nt: TGTGCCAGCAGCCCGCTGGACAGGGGGCTATGGAACTATGGCTACACCTTC; CDR3aa: CASSPLDRGLWNYGYTF
j_gene: TRBJ2-7; d_gene: NA; v_gene: TRBV6-7; abundance: NA; CDR3nt: TGTGCCAGCACAGGAATCTACGAGCAGTACTTC; CDR3aa: CASTGIYEQYF
j_gene: TRBJ1-1; d_gene: NA; v_gene: TRBV19; abundance: NA; CDR3nt: TGTGCCAGTTCTCTGCAGGGAACGAACACTGAAGCTTTCTTT; CDR3aa: CASSLQGTNTEAFF